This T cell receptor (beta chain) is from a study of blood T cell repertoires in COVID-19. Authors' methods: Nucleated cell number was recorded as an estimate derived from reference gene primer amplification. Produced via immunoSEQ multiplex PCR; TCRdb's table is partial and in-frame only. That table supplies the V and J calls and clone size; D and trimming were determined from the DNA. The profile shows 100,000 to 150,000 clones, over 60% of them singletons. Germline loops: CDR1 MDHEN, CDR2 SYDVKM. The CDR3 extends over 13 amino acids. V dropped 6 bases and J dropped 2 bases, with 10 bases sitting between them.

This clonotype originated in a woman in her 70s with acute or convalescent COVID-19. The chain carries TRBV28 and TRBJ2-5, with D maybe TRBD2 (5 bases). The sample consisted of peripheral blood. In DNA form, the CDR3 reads TGTGCCAGCAGCCTACTAGGTCAAGAGACCCAGTACTTC. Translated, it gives CASSLLGQETQYF.